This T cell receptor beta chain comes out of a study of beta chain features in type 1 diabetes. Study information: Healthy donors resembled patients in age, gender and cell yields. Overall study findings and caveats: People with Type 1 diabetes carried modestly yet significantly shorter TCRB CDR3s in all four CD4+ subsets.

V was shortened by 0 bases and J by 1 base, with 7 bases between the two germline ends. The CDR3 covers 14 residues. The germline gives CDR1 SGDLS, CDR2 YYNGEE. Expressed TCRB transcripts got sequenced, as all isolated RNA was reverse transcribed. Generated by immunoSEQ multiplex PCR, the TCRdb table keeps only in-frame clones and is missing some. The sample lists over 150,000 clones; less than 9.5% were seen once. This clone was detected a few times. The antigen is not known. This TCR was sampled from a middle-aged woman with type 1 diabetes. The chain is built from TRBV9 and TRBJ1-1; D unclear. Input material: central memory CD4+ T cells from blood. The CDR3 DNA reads TGTGCCAGCAGCGTAGGGGCGCCGAACACTGAAGCTTTCTTT. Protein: CASSVGAPNTEAFF. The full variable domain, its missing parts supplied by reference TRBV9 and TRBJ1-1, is DSGVTQTPKHLITATGQRVTLRCSPRSGDLSVYWYQQSLDQGLQFLIQYYNGEERAKGNILERFSAQQFPDLHSELNLSSLELGDSALYFCASSVGAPNTEAFFGQGTRLTVV.